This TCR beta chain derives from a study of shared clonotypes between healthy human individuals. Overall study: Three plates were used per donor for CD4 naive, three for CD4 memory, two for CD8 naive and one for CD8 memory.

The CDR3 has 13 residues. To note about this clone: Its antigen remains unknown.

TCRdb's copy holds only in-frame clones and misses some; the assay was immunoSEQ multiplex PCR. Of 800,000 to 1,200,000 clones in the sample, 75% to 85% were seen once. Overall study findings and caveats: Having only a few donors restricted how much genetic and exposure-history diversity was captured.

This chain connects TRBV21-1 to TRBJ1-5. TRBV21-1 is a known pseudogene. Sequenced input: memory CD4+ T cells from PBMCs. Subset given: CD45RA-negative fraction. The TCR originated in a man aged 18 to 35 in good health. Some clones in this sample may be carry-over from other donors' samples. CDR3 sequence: CASNPTVIKPQHF. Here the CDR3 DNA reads TGTGCCAGCAACCCCACGGTAATCAAGCCCCAGCATTTT.